Listed here are 17 T cell receptor beta chains from one sample, sequenced in a study of blood T cell repertoires in COVID-19. Measured with immunoSEQ multiplex PCR; TCRdb has only the in-frame clones, and not every one. The table lists 500,000 to 600,000 clones, 85% to 90% of them singletons. The specimen was peripheral blood. The origin of the receptors is a woman aged 45-65 years with COVID-19, enrolled during active disease.

The genes are TRBV24-1 and TRBJ1-2; TRBD1 is a possible D gene (6 bases). The CDR3 is 13 amino acids. Deletions cut 7 bases from V and 7 bases from J, with 15 bases between. Germline V gives CDR1 KGHDR, CDR2 SFDVKD. CDR3 protein: CATRGSGDSGYTF. Here the CDR3 DNA reads TGTGCCACCAGAGGGTCAGGGGATTCTGGCTACACCTTC.

The V and J genes are TRBV5-1 and TRBJ1-2, with D unresolved. CDR1 and CDR2 from the germline V gene are SGHRS and YFSETQ. V lost 4 bases and J lost 3, with 7 bases in between. The CDR3 consists of 12 residues. The CDR3 loop reads CASSPRDYGYTF. Here the CDR3 DNA reads TGCGCCAGCAGCCCCCGGGACTATGGCTACACCTTC.

This chain uses TRBV4-2 with TRBJ1-1; D might be TRBD1 (6 bases). V was shortened by 1 base and J by 8 bases, with 14 bases between the two germline ends. Per the germline V gene, CDR1 is LGHNA and CDR2 is YNFKEQ. This CDR3 region has 14 residues. CDR3 sequence (DNA): TGTGCCAGCAGCCAAGTAGGGGGAGGGGTGGAAGCTTTCTTT. Protein sequence: CASSQVGGGVEAFF.

This clone was seen only a few times. The chain links TRBV6-5 to TRBJ1-5; 7 bases agree with TRBD1. V gave up 7 bases and J gave up 1 base; unmatched junction bases: 7. Germline V lookup: CDR1 MNHEY, CDR2 SVGAGI. This CDR3 is built from 15 residues. In nucleotides, the CDR3 is TGTGCCAGCAAGGGACGGGACAGAAGCAATCAGCCCCAGCATTTT. It yields the protein CASKGRDRSNQPQHF.

The chain combines TRBV24-1 with TRBJ1-5, with 7 positions matching TRBD1. The CDR3 runs 15 residues. Looked up from germline, CDR1 is KGHDR and CDR2 is SFDVKD. Trimming cost V 3 bases and J 0 bases; bases outside gene matches: 1. The CDR3 protein is CATSDTGASNQPQHF. The CDR3, as DNA: TGTGCCACCAGTGATACAGGGGCTAGCAATCAGCCCCAGCATTTT.

In the case of this clone: Other DNA sequences in the sample encode the same CDR3. The genes are TRBV5-1 and TRBJ2-7; D ambiguous. The germline V gene encodes CDR1 SGHRS and CDR2 YFSETQ. V was trimmed by 4 bases and J by 3 bases, leaving 5 bases between them. There are 11 residues in the CDR3. The CDR3 region has the DNA TGCGCCAGCAGCCTAGGCTACGAGCAGTACTTC. Its protein is CASSLGYEQYF.

On this clone itself: At one end, the junction sequence differs from germline, possibly due to a read error. The rearrangement links TRBV20-1 to TRBJ1-4; TRBD1 aligns across 10 bases. This CDR3 is built from 11 residues. The germline V gene encodes CDR1 DFQATT and CDR2 SNEGSKA (reference sequence). CDR3 residues: CSARGDRGSLF. In nucleotides, the CDR3 is TGCAGTGCTAGAGGGGACAGGGGTTCCCTTTTT.

The count of this clone is one. The chain links TRBV4-2 to TRBJ1-4; D gene uncertain. The V gene's germline CDR1 is LGHNA and CDR2 YNFKEQ. V lost 0 bases, J lost 0 bases, and 8 bases lay in between. This CDR3 comprises 16 residues. The CDR3 is CASSQERQATNEKLFF. The CDR3 bases are TGTGCCAGCAGCCAAGAAAGGCAGGCAACTAATGAAAAACTGTTTTTT.

The chain has TRBV3-1 (or the pseudogene TRBV3-2) and TRBJ2-7; D is uncertain. Germline V gives CDR1 LGHDT, CDR2 YNNKEL (reference sequence). V lost 3 bases and J lost 6, with 12 bases in between. CDR3 length: 13 amino acids. The chain's CDR3 is CASSQLTRGEQYF. The CDR3, as DNA: TGTGCCAGCAGCCAGTTAACCCGCGGCGAGCAGTACTTC.

The chain joins TRBV12-2 to TRBJ2-3; the table gives TRBD2 as D, unverified against the DNA. TRBV12-2 represents a pseudogene. The CDR3 has 18 amino acids. In DNA form, the CDR3 reads TGTGCAAGTCGCCCTCAAGAGAATATCTCACCTAGCACAGATACGCAGTATTTT. Translating gives CASRPQENISPSTDTQYF.

The rearrangement uses TRBV5-1 and TRBJ2-7; 10 nucleotides agree with TRBD1. The CDR3 runs to 15 residues. Germline V gene lookup returns CDR1 SGHRS and CDR2 YFSETQ. Trimming at V came to 0 bases and at J to 3 bases, leaving 3 bases not matched to a gene. CDR3 nucleotides: TGCGCCAGCAGCTTGGGGACAGGGGGACTCTACGAGCAGTACTTC. It specifies CASSLGTGGLYEQYF. Supplemented by reference TRBV5-1 and TRBJ2-7, the full variable domain reads KAGVTQTPRYLIKTRGQQVTLSCSPISGHRSVSWYQQTPGQGLQFLFEYFSETQRNKGNFPGRFSGRQFSNSRSEMNVSTLELGDSALYLCASSLGTGGLYEQYFGPGTRLTVT.

This chain joins TRBV2 and TRBJ1-1; TRBD1 might be the D (5 bases). This CDR3 comprises 13 residues. Germline CDR1 reads SNHLY; CDR2 reads FYNNEI. The ends were cut back, 4 bases at V and 4 bases at J, with 10 bases in the middle. CDR3 sequence: CASSVRGVTEAFF. The DNA of the CDR3 is TGTGCCAGCAGTGTAAGGGGCGTCACTGAAGCTTTCTTT.

This clone was picked up a small number of times. The chain couples TRBV5-4 to TRBJ2-7; 9 bases agree with TRBD1. Trimming at V came to 0 bases and at J to 4 bases, leaving 2 bases not matched to a gene. The germline CDR1 and CDR2 sequences are SGHNT and YYREEE (reference sequence). This CDR3 has 14 amino acids. The DNA for the CDR3 is TGTGCCAGCAGCTTGGAGGGACAGGGATACGAGCAGTACTTC. Its translation: CASSLEGQGYEQYF.

V and J are TRBV6-5 and TRBJ1-1; tentative D call: TRBD1 (5 bases). Per the germline V gene, CDR1 is MNHEY and CDR2 is SVGAGI. Trimming took off 4 bases at V and 2 bases at J, with 11 bases between the two ends. The CDR3 has 14 amino acids. CDR3 in amino acids: CASSSGRTNTEAFF. CDR3 DNA: TGTGCCAGCAGTTCAGGACGGACAAACACTGAAGCTTTCTTT.

This clone was seen a single time. The chain carries TRBV7-6 and TRBJ2-2, with a tentative D call TRBD2 (5 bases). The CDR3 length is 16 residues. Per germline, CDR1 SGHVS and CDR2 FNYEAQ. Trimming cost V 3 bases and J 5 bases, with 16 bases left between them. As DNA, the CDR3 is TGTGCCAGCAGCTTGTCTGCTGGCCCGGGAACCGGGGAGCTGTTTTTT. Translating it yields CASSLSAGPGTGELFF. Full variable domain (remainder filled in from reference TRBV7-6 and TRBJ2-2): GAGVSQSPRYKVTKRGQDVALRCDPISGHVSLYWYRQALGQGPEFLTYFNYEAQQDKSGLPNDRFSAERPEGSISTLTIQRTEQRDSAMYRCASSLSAGPGTGELFFGEGSRLTVL.

The chain couples TRBV7-6 to TRBJ2-7; D might be TRBD1 (5 bases). Germline lookup yields CDR1 SGHVS and CDR2 FNYEAQ. Trimming cost V 1 base and J 0 bases, with 16 bases left between them. There are 17 residues in the CDR3. For the CDR3, the DNA is TGTGCCAGCAGCTTAGATCTTCAGGGCCCCTTCTCCTACGAGCAGTACTTC. The encoded protein is CASSLDLQGPFSYEQYF.

This sequence joins TRBV28 and TRBJ1-5; the D is unclear. The CDR3 contains 14 residues. Trimming shortened V by 5 bases and J by 6 bases, and 14 bases separated the two germline ends. The germline CDR1 and CDR2 sequences are MDHEN and SYDVKM. Written as DNA, the CDR3 is TGTGCCAGCAGTACGTGGGGAGGCGGTCAGCCCCAGCATTTT. This encodes CASSTWGGGQPQHF.